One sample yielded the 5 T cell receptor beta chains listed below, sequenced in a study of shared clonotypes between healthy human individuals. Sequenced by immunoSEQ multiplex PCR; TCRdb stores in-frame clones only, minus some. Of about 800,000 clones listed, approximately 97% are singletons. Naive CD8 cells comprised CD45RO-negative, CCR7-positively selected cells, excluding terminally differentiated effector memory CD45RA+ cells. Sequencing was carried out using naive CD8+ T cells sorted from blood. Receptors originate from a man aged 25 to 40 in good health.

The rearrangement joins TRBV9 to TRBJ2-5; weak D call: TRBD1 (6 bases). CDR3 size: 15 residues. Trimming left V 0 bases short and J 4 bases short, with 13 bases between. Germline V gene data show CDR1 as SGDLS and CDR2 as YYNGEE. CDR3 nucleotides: TGTGCCAGCAGCGTAGGGACAGTAGGCGGAGAGACCCAGTACTTC. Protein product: CASSVGTVGGETQYF.

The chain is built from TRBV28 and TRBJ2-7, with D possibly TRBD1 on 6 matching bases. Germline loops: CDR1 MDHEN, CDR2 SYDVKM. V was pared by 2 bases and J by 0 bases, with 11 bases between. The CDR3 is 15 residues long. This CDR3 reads CASSLGMDSSYEQYF. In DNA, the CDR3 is TGTGCCAGCAGTTTAGGGATGGACAGCTCCTACGAGCAGTACTTC.

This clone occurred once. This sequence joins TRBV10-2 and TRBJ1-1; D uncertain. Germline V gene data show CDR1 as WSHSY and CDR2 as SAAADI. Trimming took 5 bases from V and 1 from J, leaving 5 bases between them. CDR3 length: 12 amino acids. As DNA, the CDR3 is TGCGCCAGCAGTTGGACGAACACTGAAGCTTTCTTT. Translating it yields CASSWTNTEAFF.

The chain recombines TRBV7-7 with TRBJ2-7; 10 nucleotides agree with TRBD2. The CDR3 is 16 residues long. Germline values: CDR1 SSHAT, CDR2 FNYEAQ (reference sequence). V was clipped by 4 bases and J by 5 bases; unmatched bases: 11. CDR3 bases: TGTGCCAGCAGCTCGTCCCCGGGACTAGCGCCCCACGAGCAGTACTTC. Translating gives CASSSSPGLAPHEQYF.

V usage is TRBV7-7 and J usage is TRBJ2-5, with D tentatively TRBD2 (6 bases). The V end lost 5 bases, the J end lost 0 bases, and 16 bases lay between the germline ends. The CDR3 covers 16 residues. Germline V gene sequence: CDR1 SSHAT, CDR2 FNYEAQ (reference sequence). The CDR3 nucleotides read TGTGCCAGCAGCAAGACTAGGTCAGTTCACCAAGAGACCCAGTACTTC. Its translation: CASSKTRSVHQETQYF. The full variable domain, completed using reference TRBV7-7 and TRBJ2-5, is GAGVSQSPRYKVTKRGQDVTLRCDPISSHATLYWYQQALGQGPEFLTYFNYEAQPDKSGLPSDRFSAERPEGSISTLTIQRTEQRDSAMYRCASSKTRSVHQETQYFGPGTRLLVL.